These T cell receptor beta chains were read from a single sample in a study of blood T cells in healthy people across ages. TCRdb independently ran MiXCR on the 5' RACE reads; one entry per CDR3 protein. The table lists fewer than 800,000 distinct CDR3 sequences, more than 20% of them singletons. These data were also filed under a second study, of T cells of mothers and their children.

The material sequenced was blood. All receptors derive from a boy younger than 18 in good health. Each CDR3 is given with its conserved first and last residue. A D gene is named only where the DNA matches it firmly. Size is omitted from some rows. Given values are once, few, many or a class for expanded clones.

>NA|few|TRBJ2-3|TRBV9
CASSVDSGGGLDTQYF
TGTGCCAGCAGCGTAGACAGCGGAGGGGGTTTGGATACGCAGTATTTT
>NA|NA|TRBJ2-7|TRBV5-1
CASSSDSAYEQYF
TGCGCCAGCAGCTCGGACAGCGCCTACGAGCAGTACTTC
>TRBD2|few|TRBJ2-5|TRBV13
CASSVRLAGVDETQYF
TGTGCCAGCAGCGTCAGACTAGCGGGAGTTGACGAGACCCAGTACTTC
>NA|few|TRBJ2-7|TRBV6-5
CASSYYDTSQDEQYF
TGTGCCAGCAGTTACTACGACACTTCTCAGGACGAGCAGTACTTC
>NA|NA|TRBJ1-2|TRBV15
CATSRETSSHTF
TGTGCCACCAGCAGAGAAACAAGCTCCCACACCTTC
>NA|NA|TRBJ2-3|TRBV20-1
CSGLRGVTTDTQYF
TGCAGTGGCCTAAGGGGGGTAACCACAGATACGCAGTATTTT
>NA|few|TRBJ2-7|TRBV4-3
CASSQDAGSGYGQYF
TGCGCCAGCAGCCAAGATGCGGGCTCGGGATACGGGCAGTACTTC
>NA|few|TRBJ2-7|TRBV5-1
CASSGTTRRGEQYF
TGCGCCAGCAGCGGGACCACCCGGCGGGGCGAGCAGTACTTC
>NA|NA|TRBJ2-1|TRBV20-1
CSARDSGPYNEQFF
TGCAGTGCTAGAGACTCCGGACCGTACAATGAGCAGTTCTTC
>NA|few|TRBJ2-5|TRBV11-2
CASSLAPGLRETQYF
TGTGCCAGCAGCTTAGCCCCCGGGTTGCGAGAGACCCAGTACTTC
>NA|NA|TRBJ1-1|TRBV12-3/TRBV12-4
CASSPTRGTEAFF
TGTGCCAGCAGCCCGACCCGCGGGACTGAAGCTTTCTTT
>TRBD1|NA|TRBJ2-4|TRBV7-3
CASSPRGQGTKNIQYF
TGTGCCAGCAGCCCTAGAGGACAGGGAACCAAAAACATTCAGTACTTC
>NA|NA|TRBJ2-3|TRBV5-6
CASSLRSGRGSDTQYF
TGTGCCAGCAGCTTACGGTCGGGACGAGGGTCAGATACGCAGTATTTT
>TRBD1|NA|TRBJ1-2|TRBV29-1
CSVGVGQGAGYTF
TGCAGCGTTGGCGTGGGACAGGGGGCTGGCTACACCTTC
>NA|few|TRBJ2-5|TRBV7-9
CASSSTTGRWFF
TGTGCCAGCAGCTCAACAACAGGCCGATGGTTCTTC
>NA|NA|TRBJ2-3|TRBV5-1
CASSLGLEIDTQYF
TGCGCCAGCAGCTTGGGACTAGAGATAGATACGCAGTATTTT
>NA|few|TRBJ1-6|TRBV11-2
CASSLGINSPLHF
TGTGCCAGCAGCTTGGGGATTAATTCACCCCTCCACTTT
>NA|NA|TRBJ2-3|TRBV4-3
CASSQDFAGTDTQYF
TGCGCCAGCAGCCAAGATTTTGCAGGGACAGATACGCAGTATTTT
>NA|NA|TRBJ2-1|TRBV7-9
CASSVTSSNEQFF
TGTGCCAGCAGCGTGACTAGTTCCAATGAGCAGTTCTTC
>TRBD2|few|TRBJ2-1|TRBV7-9
CASIRERESYNEQFF
TGTGCCAGCATCCGAGAGCGGGAGTCCTACAATGAGCAGTTCTTC
>NA|few|TRBJ2-6|TRBV7-2
CASSLGGVPGANVLTF
TGTGCCAGCAGCTTAGGGGGGGTACCTGGGGCCAACGTCCTGACTTTC
>TRBD1|NA|TRBJ2-7|TRBV4-2
CASSQDRTGLYEQYF
TGTGCCAGCAGCCAAGATCGGACAGGGCTCTACGAGCAGTACTTC
>NA|NA|TRBJ2-5|TRBV28
CASSLSFRDSDLGSQETQYF
TGTGCCAGCAGTTTATCATTCCGGGACTCCGACTTGGGTAGCCAAGAGACCCAGTACTTC
>TRBD2|NA|TRBJ2-3|TRBV7-9
CASSRLLAGHTDTRYF
TGTGCCAGCAGCCGACTTCTAGCGGGGCACACAGATACGCGGTATTTT
>NA|NA|TRBJ1-5|TRBV7-7
CASSFTGWSPNVLVGNQPQHF
TGTGCTAGCAGCTTTACAGGATGGTCGCCCAACGTACTTGTCGGCAATCAGCCCCAGCATTTT
>NA|few|TRBJ1-4|TRBV7-2
CASSFGGRDEKLFF
TGTGCCAGCAGCTTCGGGGGGAGGGATGAAAAACTGTTTTTT
>NA|NA|TRBJ2-7|TRBV12-3/TRBV12-4
CASSLGFGGNEQYF
TGTGCCAGCAGTTTAGGGTTTGGGGGTAACGAGCAGTACTTC
>NA|NA|TRBJ2-1|TRBV24-1
CATSDLRANSYNEQFF
TGTGCCACCAGTGATTTGAGGGCTAACTCCTACAATGAGCAGTTCTTC
>NA|NA|TRBJ1-5|TRBV7-9
CASRNRADQPQHF
TGTGCCAGCAGGAACAGAGCCGATCAGCCCCAGCATTTT
>TRBD2|NA|TRBJ2-1|TRBV20-1
CSARETSGRYNEQFF
TGCAGTGCTAGAGAGACTAGCGGGAGGTACAATGAGCAGTTCTTC
>TRBD1|NA|TRBJ1-2|TRBV27
CASTRTGDGNYGYTF
TGTGCCAGCACCAGGACAGGGGATGGTAACTATGGCTACACCTTC
>NA|many|TRBJ1-5|TRBV4-3
CASSQEVGSDQPQHF
TGCGCCAGCAGCCAAGAAGTGGGATCTGATCAGCCCCAGCATTTT
>NA|NA|TRBJ2-3|TRBV28
CASSFPDPDTQYF
TGTGCCAGCAGTTTTCCAGACCCAGATACGCAGTATTTT
>NA|few|TRBJ2-7|TRBV7-2
CASSPQGGNSYEQYF
TGTGCCAGCAGCCCTCAGGGGGGGAACTCCTACGAGCAGTACTTC
>NA|many|TRBJ2-5|TRBV12-3/TRBV12-4
CASSLAAQETQYF
TGTGCCAGCAGTTTAGCGGCACAAGAGACCCAGTACTTC
>TRBD2|NA|TRBJ2-1|TRBV7-8
CASSHPVAGNSYNEQFF
TGTGCCAGCAGCCACCCGGTAGCGGGAAACTCCTACAATGAGCAGTTCTTC
>TRBD2|few|TRBJ2-1|TRBV7-2
CASSLGLAVNYNEQFF
TGTGCCAGCAGCTTGGGACTAGCGGTGAATTACAATGAGCAGTTCTTC
>NA|NA|TRBJ2-7|TRBV19
CASSVAGVGVEQYF
TGTGCCAGTAGTGTTGCCGGGGTCGGGGTCGAGCAGTACTTC
>NA|once|TRBJ1-1|TRBV10-3
CAISEMAGKAFF
TGTGCCATCAGTGAGATGGCAGGGAAAGCTTTCTTT
>NA|NA|TRBJ2-7|TRBV2
CASIPGDGATSYEQYF
TGTGCCAGCATCCCTGGTGATGGGGCCACCTCCTACGAGCAGTACTTC
>NA|many|TRBJ2-7|TRBV19
CASSIGQGYEQYF
TGTGCCAGTAGTATCGGGCAGGGCTACGAGCAGTACTTC
>NA|NA|TRBJ1-1|TRBV7-2
CASSRWFAEAFF
TGTGCCAGCAGCCGCTGGTTCGCTGAAGCTTTCTTT
>TRBD2|few|TRBJ2-1|TRBV3-1
CASSPYGTRGVHEQFF
TGTGCCAGCAGCCCTTACGGGACTAGGGGGGTTCATGAGCAGTTCTTC
>NA|NA|TRBJ1-3|TRBV6-5
CASSWDAGNTIYF
TGTGCCAGCAGTTGGGACGCTGGAAACACCATATATTTT
>NA|few|TRBJ2-3|TRBV5-1
CASSWGTTTDTQYF
TGCGCCAGCAGCTGGGGGACAACGACAGATACGCAGTATTTT
>NA|NA|TRBJ2-2|TRBV29-1
CSVKQGGTGELLF
TGCAGCGTCAAACAGGGCGGGACCGGGGAGCTGCTTTTT
>NA|few|TRBJ2-5|TRBV29-1
CSVEWAGSGETQYF
TGCAGCGTTGAATGGGCGGGGAGTGGGGAGACCCAGTACTTC
>NA|NA|TRBJ1-1|TRBV20-1
CSARDPVGSVNTEAFF
TGCAGTGCTAGAGACCCCGTAGGCTCGGTGAACACTGAAGCTTTCTTT
>NA|NA|TRBJ1-1|TRBV18
CASSPNPRLSEAFF
TGTGCCAGCTCACCCAACCCCCGTTTGTCTGAAGCTTTCTTT
>NA|few|TRBJ2-3|TRBV7-9
CASSLATVTDTQYF
TGTGCCAGCAGCTTAGCCACAGTCACAGATACGCAGTATTTT
>TRBD1|NA|TRBJ1-2|TRBV28
CASSSRTGGVYGYTF
TGTGCCAGCAGCAGCCGGACAGGGGGCGTCTATGGCTACACCTTC
>NA|NA|TRBJ2-2|TRBV20-1
CSARVIDSPTGELFF
TGCAGTGCTAGAGTCATCGACTCACCCACCGGGGAGCTGTTTTTT
>TRBD1|NA|TRBJ1-2|TRBV18
CASSPRTGENYGYTF
TGTGCCAGCTCACCCAGGACAGGGGAAAACTATGGCTACACCTTC
>TRBD2|few|TRBJ2-5|TRBV19
CASSISGGTETQYF
TGTGCCAGTAGTATTAGCGGGGGGACCGAGACCCAGTACTTC
>TRBD1|NA|TRBJ1-2|TRBV12-3/TRBV12-4
CASRGQGASYGYTF
TGTGCCAGCAGGGGACAGGGGGCGTCCTATGGCTACACCTTC
>TRBD2|NA|TRBJ2-7|TRBV7-8
CASSRDYTQEEQYF
TGTGCCAGCAGCCGGGACTACACCCAGGAAGAGCAGTACTTC